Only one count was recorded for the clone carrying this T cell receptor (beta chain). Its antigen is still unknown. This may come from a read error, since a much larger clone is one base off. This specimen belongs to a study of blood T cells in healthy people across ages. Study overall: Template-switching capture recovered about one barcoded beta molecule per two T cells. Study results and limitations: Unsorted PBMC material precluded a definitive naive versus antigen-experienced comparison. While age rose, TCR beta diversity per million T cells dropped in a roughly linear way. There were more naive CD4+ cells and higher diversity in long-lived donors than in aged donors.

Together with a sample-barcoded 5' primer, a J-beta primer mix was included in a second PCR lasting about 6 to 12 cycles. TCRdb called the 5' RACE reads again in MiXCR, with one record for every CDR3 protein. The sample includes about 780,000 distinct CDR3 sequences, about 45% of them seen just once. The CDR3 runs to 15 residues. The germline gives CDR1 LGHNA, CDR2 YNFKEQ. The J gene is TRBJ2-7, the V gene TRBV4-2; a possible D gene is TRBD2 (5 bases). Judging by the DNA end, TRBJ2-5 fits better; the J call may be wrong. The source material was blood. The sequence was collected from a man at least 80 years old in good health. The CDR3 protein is CASSFGLERRKTQYF. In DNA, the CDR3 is TGTGCCAGCAGCTTCGGACTCGAACGAAGGAAGACCCAGTACTTC.